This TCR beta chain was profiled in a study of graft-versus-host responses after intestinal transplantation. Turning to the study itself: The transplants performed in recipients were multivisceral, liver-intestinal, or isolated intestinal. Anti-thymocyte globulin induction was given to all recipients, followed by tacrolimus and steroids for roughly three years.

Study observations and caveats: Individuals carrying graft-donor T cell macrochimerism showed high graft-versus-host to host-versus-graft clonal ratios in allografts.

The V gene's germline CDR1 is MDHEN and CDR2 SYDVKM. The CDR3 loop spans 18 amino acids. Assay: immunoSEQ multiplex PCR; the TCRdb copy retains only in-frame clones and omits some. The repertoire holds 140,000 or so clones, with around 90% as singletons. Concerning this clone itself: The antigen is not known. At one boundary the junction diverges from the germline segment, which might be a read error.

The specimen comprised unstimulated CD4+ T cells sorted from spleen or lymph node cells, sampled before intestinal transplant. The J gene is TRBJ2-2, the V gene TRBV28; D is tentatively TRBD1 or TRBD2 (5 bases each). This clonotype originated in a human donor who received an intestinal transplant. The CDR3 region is CASSPAKGARLRSGELLF. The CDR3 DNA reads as TGTGCCAGCAGTCCCGCAAAAGGGGCCCGACTTAGGTCCGGGGAGCTGCTTTTT.